This T cell receptor (beta chain) was sequenced during a study of T and B cells in COVID-19 patients. Looking at the study overall: COVID-19 patients gave peripheral blood either during active infection or after recovery. Median age was approximately 35 years in the recovered cohort and around 67 years in the active-infection cohort.

Multiplex PCR with BIOMED2 TRB-A/B primer pools amplified TRB rearrangements. Via MiXCR, TCRdb re-called the multiplex PCR reads, giving one row per CDR3 protein. This table has fewer than 25,000 distinct CDR3 sequences, around 28% appearing once. TRB was amplified from about 250-500 ng of blood genomic DNA. With respect to this clonotype: Its antigen remains unidentified.

This CDR3 has 16 residues. Germline V CDR1 and CDR2: LNHDA, SQIVND (reference sequence). Unmatched junction bases numbered 5, after V lost 6 bases and J lost 2 bases. Study-wide results and caveats: There were some 2,300 TCR clusters exclusive to the recovered cohort, 31 with low generation probability.

The source material was blood. V usage is TRBV19 and J usage is TRBJ2-5; 14 bases match TRBD2. The source is a human donor who had recovered from COVID-19. The CDR3 nucleotides are TGTGCCAGTAGCCAGACTAGCGGGGGGGCGCAAGAGACCCAGTACTTC. Its protein product is CASSQTSGGAQETQYF.